This paragraph reports one T cell receptor (beta chain). This entry belongs to a study of blood T cell repertoires in COVID-19. Turning to the study itself: Acute and convalescent COVID-19 specimens originated in the United States, Italy and Spain. Sources were T cells, B-cell-depleted T cells, or PBMCs; the material itself was cDNA or gDNA.

There are 13 residues in the CDR3. Per the germline V gene, CDR1 is SGHTA and CDR2 is FQGNSA. The germline V and J ends were trimmed by 2 bases and 8 bases, with 10 bases remaining between them. Generated by immunoSEQ multiplex PCR, the TCRdb table keeps only in-frame clones and is missing some. The sample holds around 230,000 clones; about nine tenths are singletons and the top ten take approximately 4.3%. J is TRBJ2-1 and V is TRBV7-2, with a possible D match to TRBD2 (6 bases). The sequencing input was PBMCs or T cells enriched from blood (not recorded which). This clonotype was sampled from a woman aged 30 to 39 with acute COVID-19. CDR3 DNA: TGTGCCAGCAGCTTAACTAGCTCCTATGAGCAGTTCTTC. Translation: CASSLTSSYEQFF.